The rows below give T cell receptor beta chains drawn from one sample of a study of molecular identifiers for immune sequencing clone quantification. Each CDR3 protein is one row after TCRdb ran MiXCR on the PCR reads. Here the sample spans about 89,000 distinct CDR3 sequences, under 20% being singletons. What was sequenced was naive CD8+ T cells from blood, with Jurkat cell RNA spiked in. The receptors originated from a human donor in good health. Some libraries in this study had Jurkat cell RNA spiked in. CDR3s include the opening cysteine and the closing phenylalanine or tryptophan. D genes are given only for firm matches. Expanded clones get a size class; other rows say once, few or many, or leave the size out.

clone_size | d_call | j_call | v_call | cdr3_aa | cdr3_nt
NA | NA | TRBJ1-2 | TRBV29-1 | CSIPAGFRNYGYTF | TGCAGTATTCCTGCAGGGTTTCGTAACTATGGCTACACCTTC
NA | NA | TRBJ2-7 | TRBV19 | CASNMPSPFYEQYF | TGTGCCAGTAATATGCCTAGCCCTTTCTACGAGCAGTACTTC
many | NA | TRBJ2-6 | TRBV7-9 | CASSLGGSGANVLTF | TGTGCCAGCAGCTTAGGAGGCTCTGGGGCCAACGTCCTGACTTTC
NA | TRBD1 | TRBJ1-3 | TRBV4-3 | CASSQTTTGIAGNTIYF | TGCGCCAGCAGCCAAACTACGACAGGGATCGCTGGAAACACCATATATTTT
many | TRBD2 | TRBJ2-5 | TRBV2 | CASTLNHGTSTEQETQYF | TGTGCCAGCACCCTAAACCACGGGACTAGCACTGAACAAGAGACCCAGTACTTC
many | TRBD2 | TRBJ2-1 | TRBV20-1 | CSASSGGSYNEQFF | TGCAGTGCTAGTAGCGGGGGCTCCTACAATGAGCAGTTCTTC
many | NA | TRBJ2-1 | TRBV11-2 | CASSLDRSGRPYNEQFF | TGTGCCAGCAGCTTAGATCGGTCAGGTCGGCCCTACAATGAGCAGTTCTTC
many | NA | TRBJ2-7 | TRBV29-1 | CSVVSSKAYEQYF | TGCAGCGTTGTTAGCAGTAAGGCCTACGAGCAGTACTTC
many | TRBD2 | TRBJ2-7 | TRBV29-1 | CSAVERGGPAYEQYF | TGCAGCGCTGTGGAGCGGGGGGGCCCCGCTTACGAGCAGTACTTC
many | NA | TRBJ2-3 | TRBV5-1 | CASSQGTADTQYF | TGCGCCAGCAGCCAAGGTACCGCAGATACGCAGTATTTT
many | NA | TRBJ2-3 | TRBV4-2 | CASSQGIKYSGTDTQYF | TGTGCCAGCAGCCAAGGCATAAAGTACTCCGGCACAGATACGCAGTATTTT
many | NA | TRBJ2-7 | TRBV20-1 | CSARPDILYEQYF | TGCAGTGCCCGACCGGACATCCTCTACGAGCAGTACTTC
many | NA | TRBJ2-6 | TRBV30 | CAWSVRGPGANVLTF | TGTGCCTGGAGTGTACGGGGGCCTGGGGCCAACGTCCTGACTTTC
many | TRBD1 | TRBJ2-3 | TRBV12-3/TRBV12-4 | CASSFYGTATDTQYF | TGTGCCAGCAGTTTTTACGGGACAGCCACAGATACGCAGTATTTT
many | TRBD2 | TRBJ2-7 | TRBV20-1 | CSAPRTGGWRDEQYF | TGCAGTGCCCCCCGGACGGGAGGGTGGCGGGACGAGCAGTACTTC
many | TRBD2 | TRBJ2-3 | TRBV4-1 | CASSRLAGESTDTQYF | TGCGCCAGCAGCCGACTAGCGGGGGAGAGCACAGATACGCAGTATTTT
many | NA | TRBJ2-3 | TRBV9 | CASSVVAGASTDTQYF | TGTGCCAGCAGCGTAGTTGCGGGGGCTAGCACAGATACGCAGTATTTT
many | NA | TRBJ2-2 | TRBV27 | CASSWGLANTGELFF | TGTGCCAGCAGTTGGGGTCTCGCGAACACCGGGGAGCTGTTTTTT
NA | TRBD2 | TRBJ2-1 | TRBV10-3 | CAISEVVGETSGAYNEQFF | TGTGCCATCAGTGAAGTGGTGGGGGAGACTAGCGGAGCGTACAATGAGCAGTTCTTC
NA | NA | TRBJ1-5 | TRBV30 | CAWSGSQHSNQPQHF | TGTGCCTGGAGTGGTAGTCAACATAGCAATCAGCCCCAGCATTTT
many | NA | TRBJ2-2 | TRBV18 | CASSPGNGELFF | TGTGCCAGCTCACCAGGGAACGGGGAGCTGTTTTTT
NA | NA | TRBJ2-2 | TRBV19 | CASLGGGINTGELFF | TGTGCCAGTTTAGGGGGAGGGATTAACACCGGGGAGCTGTTTTTT
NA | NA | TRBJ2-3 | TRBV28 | CASGRGTVRTDTQYF | TGTGCCAGCGGTCGCGGTACAGTAAGAACAGATACGCAGTATTTT